The present T cell receptor beta chain was sequenced within a study of blood T cell repertoires in COVID-19. Study summary: The study drew acute and convalescent COVID-19 samples from the United States, Italy and Spain.

Trimming cost V 2 bases and J 5 bases, with 22 bases left between them. Germline-derived CDR1 and CDR2 are SGHRS and YFSETQ. This CDR3 has 17 residues. Clones were sequenced by immunoSEQ multiplex PCR, and TCRdb holds only the in-frame ones, with some missing. Among some 200,000 clones listed, 75% to 90% were seen once. The clonotype originates from a woman aged 40 to 50 with acute or convalescent COVID-19. The source material was peripheral blood. The chain recombines TRBV5-1 with TRBJ1-1; tentatively, D is TRBD1 (6 bases). CDR3 in DNA: TGCGCCAGCAGCTTACAGGGTGGGCCCCGCCGTGAAACTGAAGCTTTCTTT. This gives the protein CASSLQGGPRRETEAFF.